This TCR beta chain stems from a study of Ad26.COV2.S vaccination and SARS-CoV-2 variants (dated by TCRdb to the early 2020s). Study-wide context: Donors in the vaccine arm were drawn from COV1001, a phase I-IIa trial of Ad26.COV2.S in healthy adults that was multicentre, randomized, double-blind and placebo-controlled. Ad26.COV2.S was administered intramuscularly at a dose of 5x10^10 or 1x10^11 viral particles, either as one shot or as two shots given 56 days apart. TCRbeta repertoire sequencing served as the tool for gauging how specific and how broad the SARS-CoV-2-reactive T cell receptors were following Ad26.COV2.S vaccination. The TCR-sequenced set comprised approximately 32 samples: around 20 Ad26.COV2.S vaccine recipients, 5 placebo recipients and 8 SARS-CoV-2 convalescent individuals. Trial participants were randomized into five groups of five: low-dose or high-dose Ad26.COV2.S given once or twice, or placebo on both occasions. Blinding of investigators to trial group allocation was maintained during experiments and outcome assessment. The paper as a whole reports these results and caveats: Comparing responses between vaccine doses or regimens was not something the study was powered to do. It was noted by the authors that total T cell responses may have been underestimated by the TCR breadth and depth analyses. Compared with placebo recipients, Ad26.COV2.S recipients showed higher spike-specific TCR breadth (P = 0.0014). Comparable non-spike TCR breadth was observed between vaccine and placebo recipients, consistent with only spike being contained in the vaccine. After vaccination, substantial breadth of spike-specific CD8+ and CD4+ T cell responses was reported.

The immunoSEQ Assay was used to sequence TCRbeta CDR3 regions. After extraction, genomic DNA underwent amplification by bias-controlled multiplex PCR, followed by high-throughput sequencing. In the paper's pipeline: To quantify the absolute abundance of every unique TCRbeta CDR3 region, sequences were collapsed and filtered. T cell fraction was estimated by normalizing TCRbeta template counts to usable DNA, with usable DNA measured through amplification of reference genes found in all nucleated cells. Repertoire TCRs were annotated as SARS-CoV-2-specific by exact matching of V gene, CDR3 amino acid sequence and J gene to a known reactive TCR set. The reference SARS-CoV-2 TCR set came from MIRA and was filtered for enrichment in COVID-19-positive ImmuneCODE repertoires, removing public or cross-reactive TCRs. Based on the MIRA antigens, annotated TCRs were further analysed at the level of specific ORF or position within ORF. Breadth was defined as the number of annotated unique rearrangements divided by the total number of unique productive rearrangements, and depth was defined as the summed frequency of the annotated unique rearrangements. Two-sided Wilcoxon rank-sum tests were used to compare TCR breadth between groups. Here the immuneACCESS table is served through TCRdb, limited to in-frame sequences with V and J called. Missing clones are a known gap in these copies; in checked studies unresolved V genes cover under half, and the rest lacks a known reason. V, J and clone size derive from that table, while D and trimming were established from the DNA sequence. The sample table holds over 400,000 clones, of which about 90% were seen once. The leading ten clones occupy over 1.5% of the sample.

A word on this clone: Its antigen is not yet known. Base quality data are lacking; no much larger clone is found one base away.

CDR1 and CDR2 were assigned from the germline V gene as LGHNT and FRNRAP. The CDR3 starts with the cysteine, ends with the phenylalanine, and has 12 residues. Here the CDR3 DNA is all that survives: 36 bases in frame from base 1. V loses 5 bases of germline sequence and J loses 7 bases, and the interval between the two ends is 11 bases. The treatment or condition label for this specimen denotes: some 20 received Ad26.COV2.S at low or high dose, single or two shots; 5 received placebo; per-sample allocation not given. For vaccine and placebo recipients, the sequenced repertoires came from samples collected on day 63 after the first injection. Cohort 1b enrolled about 25 adults aged 18-55 years at a single site in Boston, USA, between 29 July and 7 August 2020. Ad26.COV2.S was a replication-incompetent adenovirus type 26 vector that expressed a prefusion-stabilized SARS-CoV-2 spike protein derived from the original Wuhan strain.

The V gene is TRBV12-5 and the J gene is TRBJ1-1; the D segment cannot be called with confidence. The material was peripheral blood, obtained in a trial of Ad26.COV2.S vaccine versus placebo. This TCR came from a person aged 18 to 59 who received the Ad26.COV2.S COVID-19 vaccine or a placebo. For the CDR3, the sequence is CASGPREGEAFF. The sequence in DNA is TGTGCTAGTGGTCCTAGGGAGGGTGAAGCTTTCTTT. With the rest looked up from the reference TRBV12-5 and TRBJ1-1 genes rather than sequenced, the full variable domain is DARVTQTPRHKVTEMGQEVTMRCQPILGHNTVFWYRQTMMQGLELLAYFRNRAPLDDSGMPKDRFSAEMPDATLATLKIQPSEPRDSAVYFCASGPREGEAFFGQGTRLTVV.